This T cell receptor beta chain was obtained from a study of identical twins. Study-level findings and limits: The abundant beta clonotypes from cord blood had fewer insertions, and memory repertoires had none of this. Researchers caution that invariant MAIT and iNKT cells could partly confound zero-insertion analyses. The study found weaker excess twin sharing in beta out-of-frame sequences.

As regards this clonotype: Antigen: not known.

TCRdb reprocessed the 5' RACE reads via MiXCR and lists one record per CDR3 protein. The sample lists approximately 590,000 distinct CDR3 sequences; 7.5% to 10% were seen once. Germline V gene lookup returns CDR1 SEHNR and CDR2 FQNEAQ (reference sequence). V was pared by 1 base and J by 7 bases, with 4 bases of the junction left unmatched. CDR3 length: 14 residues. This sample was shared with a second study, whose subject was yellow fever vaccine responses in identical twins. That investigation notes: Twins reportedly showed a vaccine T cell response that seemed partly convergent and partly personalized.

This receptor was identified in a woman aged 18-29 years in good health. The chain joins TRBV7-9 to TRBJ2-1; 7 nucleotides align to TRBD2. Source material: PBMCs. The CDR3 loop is CASSLVLAVNEQFF. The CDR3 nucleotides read TGTGCCAGCAGCTTAGTCCTAGCGGTTAATGAGCAGTTCTTC.